The rows below give T cell receptor beta chains drawn from one sample of a study of blood T cell repertoires in COVID-19. TCRdb's table, derived via immunoSEQ multiplex PCR, lists solely in-frame clones and lacks some. The data hold approximately 92,000 clones, with over 60% observed a single time. The sample consisted of peripheral blood. Every receptor here comes from a man aged 50 or older who had recovered from COVID-19. CDR3s include the opening cysteine and the closing phenylalanine or tryptophan. A D gene is named only where the DNA matches it firmly. Rows may omit the clone size; those that give it use once, few, many or a size class.

v_gene	j_gene	abundance	len	d_gene	CDR3nt	CDR3aa
TRBV19	TRBJ2-5	NA	14	TRBD1	TGTGCCAGTAGTATAGATCACAGGGGGCAGACCCAGTACTTC	CASSIDHRGQTQYF
TRBV7-9	TRBJ1-4	NA	17	NA	TGTGCCAGCAGCTTAGCACGATACAGAGCAACTAATGAAAAACTGTTTTTT	CASSLARYRATNEKLFF
TRBV6-1	TRBJ1-1	NA	15	TRBD1	TGTGCCAGCAGTGAAGCACAGGGACAGCTGGGGGCGGCTTTCTTT	CASSEAQGQLGAAFF
TRBV5-1	TRBJ1-2	NA	13	NA	TGCGCCAGCAGCTCCTCCGGGACAAGGGGTGACACCTTC	CASSSSGTRGDTF
TRBV21-1	TRBJ1-5	NA	18	NA	TGTGCCAGCAGCAGAACCTGGGACAGCTCTTATAGCAATCAGCCCCAGCATTTT	CASSRTWDSSYSNQPQHF
TRBV19	TRBJ1-1	once	13	NA	TGTGCCAGTAGTGGCAAACTGAACACTGAAGCTTTCTTT	CASSGKLNTEAFF
TRBV9	TRBJ1-2	NA	13	NA	TGTGCCAGCAGCGTAGGACAGGACTATGGCTACACCTTC	CASSVGQDYGYTF
TRBV28	TRBJ2-3	NA	14	TRBD1	TGTGCCAGCAGTCAGGACAGGGGAACGGATACGCAGTATTTT	CASSQDRGTDTQYF
TRBV18	TRBJ2-1	NA	17	NA	TGTGCCAGCTCACGCAATTTAGACATTGGCTCCTACAATGAGCAGTTCTTC	CASSRNLDIGSYNEQFF
TRBV7-9	TRBJ2-1	NA	14	NA	TGTGCCAGCAGCTTGGCTTCGCTAGCAAGTGAGCAGTTCTTC	CASSLASLASEQFF
TRBV7-9	TRBJ2-5	NA	14	NA	TGTGCCAGCAGTAGTTGGGAGTTACAAGAGACCCAGTACTTC	CASSSWELQETQYF
TRBV19	TRBJ2-1	NA	16	NA	TGTGCCAGTAGTCCCTTTCGTCCCCCAGTGTACAATGAGCAGTTCTTC	CASSPFRPPVYNEQFF
TRBV7-2	TRBJ1-5	NA	15	TRBD1	TGTGCCAGCAGCTTAATAACAGGGGGCGGGCAGCCCCAGCATTTT	CASSLITGGGQPQHF
TRBV5-1	TRBJ2-5	NA	15	NA	TGCGCCAGCAGTCACAGGGGGGGGCGAGAAGAGACCCAGTACTTC	CASSHRGGREETQYF
TRBV7-2	TRBJ2-2	NA	15	NA	TGTGCCAGCAGCTTAGCGGGAGTCCCCACCGGGGAGCTGTTTTTT	CASSLAGVPTGELFF
TRBV11-2	TRBJ2-1	NA	14	TRBD2	TGTGCCAGCAGCTTACTCCCTAGCGGAAATGAGCAGTTCTTC	CASSLLPSGNEQFF
TRBV2	TRBJ1-4	NA	15	NA	TGTGCCAGGGGCGGGGCGGATGCAACTAATGAAAAACTGTTTTTT	CARGGADATNEKLFF
TRBV6-5	TRBJ2-1	NA	15	TRBD2	TGTGCCAGCGTGGTCGCTAGCGGGGGGAACAATGAGCAGTTCTTC	CASVVASGGNNEQFF
TRBV14	TRBJ2-3	NA	15	TRBD2	TGTGCCAGCAGCCCGCTACTGGGAGGGCAAGATACGCAGTATTTT	CASSPLLGGQDTQYF
TRBV7-9	TRBJ1-4	NA	15	TRBD1	TGTGCCAGCAGCGCAAGGGGACAGGGAACTGAAAAACTGTTTTTT	CASSARGQGTEKLFF
TRBV6-5	TRBJ1-3	NA	15	NA	TGTGCCAGCACCCACTCCCAGGGAGGAGGAAACACCATATATTTT	CASTHSQGGGNTIYF
TRBV5-4	TRBJ1-1	NA	15	TRBD1	TGTGCCAGCAGCAGAGAACAGGGGGGGGGCGCTGAAGCTTTCTTT	CASSREQGGGAEAFF
TRBV5-1	TRBJ2-1	NA	16	TRBD1	TGCGCCAGCAGCACACAGGGGCGAGGCTCCTACAATGAGCAGTTCTTC	CASSTQGRGSYNEQFF
TRBV7-3	TRBJ1-2	NA	13	NA	TGTGCCAGCAGCTTAACGGGCAGGGGTGGCTACACCTTC	CASSLTGRGGYTF
TRBV5-5	TRBJ1-5	NA	16	TRBD1	TGTGCCAGCAGCGATATCCGGGACAGGGGTAATCAGCCCCAGCATTTT	CASSDIRDRGNQPQHF
TRBV5-8	TRBJ1-6	NA	17	TRBD1	TGTGCCAGCAGCGACTCCGGGACAGGGGGTTATAATTCACCCCTCCACTTT	CASSDSGTGGYNSPLHF
TRBV1	TRBJ1-1	NA	18	NA	TGCACCAGCAGCCAGGTAAAGGTGGTTATCCCCGGGACAAGTGAAGCTTTCTTT	CTSSQVKVVIPGTSEAFF
TRBV28	TRBJ1-1	NA	13	NA	TGTGCCAGCAGGGACGGGGTGAACACTGAAGCTTTCTTT	CASRDGVNTEAFF
TRBV27	TRBJ1-2	many	14	NA	TGTGCCAGCAGTTTATCCCCAGCTAACTATGGCTACACCTTC	CASSLSPANYGYTF
TRBV3-1/TRBV3-2	TRBJ2-5	NA	14	TRBD1	TGTGCCAGCAGCCAAGAACTACAGGGGGAGACCCAGTACTTC	CASSQELQGETQYF
TRBV6-6	TRBJ2-3	NA	14	NA	TGTGCCAGCAATAGAATGGGGACATCAGATACGCAGTATTTT	CASNRMGTSDTQYF
TRBV18	TRBJ1-5	NA	12	NA	TGTGCCAGCTCCCGCGGGAATCAGCCCCAGCATTTT	CASSRGNQPQHF
TRBV27	TRBJ1-1	once	14	NA	TGTGCCAGCAGTTCACAATGGAGGAACACTGAAGCTTTCTTT	CASSSQWRNTEAFF
TRBV3-1/TRBV3-2	TRBJ1-2	NA	15	TRBD1	TGTGCCAGCAGCCAGCCGGGACAGGGACGCTATGGCTACACCTTC	CASSQPGQGRYGYTF
TRBV4-1	TRBJ1-5	few	13	NA	TGCGCCAGCAGCCAAGACCCCCTTCAGCCCCAGCATTTT	CASSQDPLQPQHF
TRBV7-3	TRBJ2-5	NA	15	TRBD1	TGTGCCAGCAGCTCCGGACAGGGCGTCCAAGAGACCCAGTACTTC	CASSSGQGVQETQYF
TRBV19	TRBJ2-7	NA	16	TRBD2	TGTGCCAGTAGTGTGCTGGGACTAGCGGCTTCCTACGAGCAGTACTTC	CASSVLGLAASYEQYF
TRBV7-3	TRBJ2-5	NA	14	TRBD1	TGTGCCAGCAGCCCTGGGACAGTGGGGGAGACCCAGTACTTC	CASSPGTVGETQYF
TRBV9	TRBJ2-3	NA	17	NA	TGTGCCAGCAGCGTAGGAGGGGGGGCGAGAAGCACAGATACGCAGTATTTT	CASSVGGGARSTDTQYF
TRBV28	TRBJ2-7	NA	15	NA	TGTGCCAGCAGTTTTCCGGGATTCAGCTCCTACGAGCAGTACTTC	CASSFPGFSSYEQYF
TRBV4-3	TRBJ2-7	few	14	NA	TGCGCCAGCAGCCAAGATAGTAACGGTTACGAGCAGTACTTC	CASSQDSNGYEQYF
TRBV19	TRBJ2-3	once	17	TRBD2	TGTGCCAGTAGTGCTTCCCCGCGGGGCGGGAGATCGGATACGCAGTATTTT	CASSASPRGGRSDTQYF
TRBV6-5	TRBJ2-5	NA	14	NA	TGTGCCAGCAGTCTAAACAGGTACCAAGAGACCCAGTACTTC	CASSLNRYQETQYF
TRBV7-9	TRBJ2-3	NA	13	NA	TGTGCCAGCAGCCGAGCGGGCACAGATACGCAGTATTTT	CASSRAGTDTQYF
TRBV7-8	TRBJ2-7	NA	14	TRBD1	TGTGCCAGCAGCTTCCGGGACAGAGGTGTCGAGCAGTACTTC	CASSFRDRGVEQYF
TRBV7-8	TRBJ2-1	NA	14	TRBD1	TGTGCCAGCCTCCTACAGGGGGGATACAATGAGCAGTTCTTC	CASLLQGGYNEQFF
TRBV24-1	TRBJ2-7	NA	16	TRBD1	TGTGCCACCAGTGATGGTGGACAGGGGGCGTCCTACGAGCAGTACTTC	CATSDGGQGASYEQYF
TRBV19	TRBJ1-1	NA	14	NA	TGTGCCAGTAGTTCAGGGGCTCTGAACACTGAAGCTTTCTTT	CASSSGALNTEAFF
TRBV19	TRBJ2-5	NA	15	NA	TGTGCCAGTAGTAACTACCGGGAACCGCAAGAGACCCAGTACTTC	CASSNYREPQETQYF
TRBV11-1	TRBJ2-3	NA	15	TRBD2	TGTGCCAGCAGCTTTTTGACTAGCGGAACAGATACGCAGTATTTT	CASSFLTSGTDTQYF
TRBV28	TRBJ1-1	NA	14	TRBD1	TGTGCCAGCAAACCAGGGGGTTTGCGCACTGAAGCTTTCTTT	CASKPGGLRTEAFF
TRBV11-2	TRBJ2-7	NA	14	TRBD1	TGTGCCAGCAGCTTCACAGGGGCGTCCTACGAGCAGTACTTC	CASSFTGASYEQYF
TRBV28	TRBJ1-1	NA	14	TRBD1	TGTGCCAGCAGGGCCGGGACAGCGAACACTGAAGCTTTCTTT	CASRAGTANTEAFF
TRBV7-9	TRBJ1-4	NA	12	TRBD1	TGTGCCAGCGGGGACAGCTGGGAAAAACTGTTTTTT	CASGDSWEKLFF
TRBV19	TRBJ1-2	once	16	NA	TGTGCCAGTAGTCCACAGACCTCGGCCCTTCAGGTGCGCTACACCTTC	CASSPQTSALQVRYTF
TRBV28	TRBJ1-2	few	14	NA	TGTGCCAGCAGTTTAAGGCAGGGCTACTATGGCTACACCTTC	CASSLRQGYYGYTF
TRBV7-2	TRBJ2-2	NA	16	TRBD1	TGTGCCAGCAGCCTAGGGGGGACAGGGAACACCGGGGAGCTGTTTTTT	CASSLGGTGNTGELFF
TRBV6-6	TRBJ2-5	NA	13	TRBD2	TGTGCCAGCATCCCTTCGGGAGGAGAGACCCAGTACTTC	CASIPSGGETQYF
TRBV6-4	TRBJ1-4	NA	16	TRBD1	TGTGCCAGCAGTGCCCTTGAGGACAGGGCCGCTGAAAAACTGTTTTTT	CASSALEDRAAEKLFF
TRBV6-6	TRBJ2-7	NA	14	TRBD2	TGTGCCAGCAACCAAGCGGGAGTTTTCGGCGAGCAGTACTTC	CASNQAGVFGEQYF